Shown below are 14 T cell receptor beta chains from a single sample sequenced in a study of blood T cell repertoires in COVID-19. Using immunoSEQ multiplex PCR, the repertoire was profiled, and TCRdb retains in-frame clones only, with some absent. Among around 470,000 clones listed, less than 95% were seen once. The sequencing input was PBMCs or T cells enriched from blood (not recorded which). The origin of the receptors is a man between 18 and 35 years old who had recovered from COVID-19.

V and J are TRBV13 and TRBJ1-1; D perhaps matches TRBD1 (5 bases). This CDR3 comprises 14 residues. With 5 bases removed from V and 8 bases from J, the gap between germline ends came to 18 bases. Germline V gene sequence: CDR1 PRHDT, CDR2 FYEKMQ (reference sequence). Here the CDR3 DNA reads TGTGCCAGCAGCACGGGGGAGTCCCGAAGGGAAGCTTTCTTT. It yields the protein CASSTGESRREAFF.

The chain links TRBV11-2 to TRBJ1-5, with a possible D match to TRBD1 (6 bases). The CDR3 contains 17 residues. Germline-derived CDR1 and CDR2 are SGHAT and FQNNGV. Trimming took off 3 bases at V and 0 bases at J, with 15 bases between the two ends. CDR3 sequence reads: CASSLNREGVSNQPQHF. CDR3 bases: TGTGCCAGCAGCTTGAACAGGGAGGGGGTTAGCAATCAGCCCCAGCATTTT.

The genes are TRBV30 and TRBJ1-2; the match to TRBD1 covers 9 bases. CDR1 is GTSNPN and CDR2 is SVGIG in the germline V gene (reference sequence). The CDR3 consists of 13 residues. J lost 6 bases, V lost 5 bases, and 7 bases had no gene match. The DNA of the CDR3 is TGTGCCTGGTCTGGGACAGGGAAAGATGGCTACACCTTC. Protein sequence: CAWSGTGKDGYTF.

V is TRBV27 and J is TRBJ2-1; 8 nucleotides agree with TRBD1. Trimming removed 0 bases from V and 10 bases from J; junction bases left unmatched: 11. The CDR3 contains 16 residues. Germline values: CDR1 MNHEY, CDR2 SMNVEV (reference sequence). CDR3 in amino acids: CASSLSPGQETLEQFF. Here the CDR3 DNA reads TGTGCCAGCAGTTTATCTCCGGGACAGGAGACATTAGAGCAGTTCTTC.

The gene calls are TRBV3-1 (or the pseudogene TRBV3-2) and TRBJ2-5; possibly TRBD2 for D (6 bases). Germline V lookup: CDR1 LGHDT, CDR2 YNNKEL (reference sequence). There are 16 residues in the CDR3. Trimming shortened V by 3 bases and J by 4 bases, and 18 bases separated the two germline ends. CDR3 loop: CASSHLKLGGTETQYF. In DNA form, the CDR3 reads TGTGCCAGCAGCCACCTTAAACTCGGAGGGACAGAGACCCAGTACTTC.

This chain joins TRBV9 and TRBJ1-2; possibly TRBD1 for D (6 bases). The V gene's germline CDR1 is SGDLS and CDR2 YYNGEE. Trimming took 0 bases from V and 5 from J, leaving 14 bases between them. The CDR3 has 15 residues. CDR3 sequence: CASSVAGGAGYGYTF. The CDR3 region has the DNA TGTGCCAGCAGCGTAGCTGGGGGCGCAGGGTATGGCTACACCTTC.

The gene calls are TRBV2 and TRBJ1-5; D is unclear. There are 14 residues in the CDR3. Trimming took 3 bases from V and 1 from J, leaving 7 bases between them. CDR1 SNHLY and CDR2 FYNNEI come from the germline V gene. CDR3 coding DNA: TGTGCCAGCAGTGAGGACTCGAGCAATCAGCCCCAGCATTTT. This sequence encodes CASSEDSSNQPQHF.

The count of this clone is one. The chain has TRBV5-1 and TRBJ2-7, with TRBD2 identical over 7 bases. V was clipped by 0 bases and J by 6 bases; unmatched bases: 9. Germline CDR1 SGHRS, CDR2 YFSETQ. CDR3 length equals 15 residues. Written as DNA, the CDR3 is TGCGCCAGCAGCTTGGGCGGCGGGAGTTATGGCGAGCAGTACTTC. It codes for CASSLGGGSYGEQYF. Filled out from reference TRBV5-1 and TRBJ2-7, the complete variable domain reads KAGVTQTPRYLIKTRGQQVTLSCSPISGHRSVSWYQQTPGQGLQFLFEYFSETQRNKGNFPGRFSGRQFSNSRSEMNVSTLELGDSALYLCASSLGGGSYGEQYFGPGTRLTVT.

This clone was detected only a few times. The chain uses TRBV3-1 (or the pseudogene TRBV3-2) and TRBJ1-2; 11 bases match TRBD1. V shed 0 bases, J shed 0 bases, and the junction held 3 bases outside the gene matches. This CDR3 is 17 amino acids long. CDR1 and CDR2 from the germline V gene are LGHDT and YNNKEL (reference sequence). The CDR3 loop reads CASSQERTGGSNYGYTF. CDR3 bases: TGTGCCAGCAGCCAAGAAAGGACAGGGGGCTCTAACTATGGCTACACCTTC.

This chain links TRBV7-3 with TRBJ2-5; 7 bases match TRBD2. J was trimmed by 3 bases and V by 5 bases; bases with no gene match: 9. Germline CDR1 and CDR2: SGHTA and FQGTGA. This CDR3 is built from 15 residues. The CDR3 region has the DNA TGTGCCAGCAGCCCCCTCGGGAGGAGGAAAGAGACCCAGTACTTC. It codes for CASSPLGRRKETQYF.

The rearrangement uses TRBV28 and TRBJ1-2; D is undetermined. The CDR3 contains 13 residues. Trimming cost V 2 bases and J 4 bases, with 8 bases left between them. Germline CDR1 and CDR2: MDHEN and SYDVKM. CDR3 in amino acids: CASSLIQLYGYTF. CDR3 coding DNA: TGTGCCAGCAGTTTAATACAGCTCTATGGCTACACCTTC.

The V and J genes are TRBV3-1 (or the pseudogene TRBV3-2) and TRBJ1-4; D is unresolved. The germline gives CDR1 LGHDT, CDR2 YNNKEL (reference sequence). The CDR3 covers 16 residues. V lost 0 bases to trimming and J lost 8 bases, with 16 bases between them. CDR3 protein: CASSQDRWIGGEKLFF. CDR3 nucleotides: TGTGCCAGCAGCCAAGATAGGTGGATAGGAGGGGAAAAACTGTTTTTT.

This chain links TRBV3-1 (or the pseudogene TRBV3-2) with TRBJ2-5; possible D gene TRBD1, 6 bases. CDR3 length equals 17 residues. V was trimmed by 2 bases and J by 0 bases, leaving 16 bases between them. CDR1 and CDR2 from the germline V gene are LGHDT and YNNKEL (reference sequence). The CDR3 here is CASSQTTGSPNQETQYF. In DNA, the CDR3 is TGTGCCAGCAGCCAAACGACAGGTTCGCCCAACCAAGAGACCCAGTACTTC.

On this clone itself: Other DNA sequences in this sample translate to the same CDR3. The genes are TRBV12-3 or TRBV12-4 and TRBJ2-2; D call uncertain. This CDR3 contains 12 residues. The ends were cut back, 2 bases at V and 6 bases at J, with 4 bases in the middle. DNA of the CDR3: TGTGCCAGCAGTTTATCATCCGGGGAGCTGTTTTTT. Its translation: CASSLSSGELFF.